Listed here are 11 T cell receptor beta chains from one sample, sequenced in a study of early T cells in non-severe SARS-CoV-2 infection. TCRdb passed the 5' RACE reads through MiXCR, listing each CDR3 protein once. Among tens of thousands of distinct CDR3 sequences, less than 15% were seen once, and the ten largest hold 5% to 7.5%. The specimen was whole blood. Every receptor here comes from an adult who was a healthcare worker with PCR-confirmed SARS-CoV-2 infection or an uninfected control (not recorded which).

The V call is TRBV11-2, the J call TRBJ1-1; 8 bases match TRBD1. The CDR3 is 15 amino acids. With V trimmed by 5 bases and J by 4 bases, 9 bases remained unmatched. Germline loops: CDR1 SGHAT, CDR2 FQNNGV. The CDR3 protein is CASSPAHTGGTEAFF. DNA of the CDR3: TGTGCCAGCAGCCCTGCCCATACAGGGGGCACTGAAGCTTTCTTT.

This clonotype turned up a few times. The chain has TRBV19 and TRBJ2-3; D may be TRBD2 (5 bases). This CDR3 has 17 amino acids. Germline assignment: CDR1 LNHDA and CDR2 SQIVND (reference sequence). The V end lost 5 bases, the J end lost 2 bases, and 20 bases lay between the germline ends. The CDR3, as DNA: TGTGCCAGTAGTCGTGCGGGTTGGGGAGAATCCACAGATACGCAGTATTTT. This encodes CASSRAGWGESTDTQYF. The variable domain in full, completed from reference TRBV19 and TRBJ2-3, reads DGGITQSPKYLFRKEGQNVTLSCEQNLNHDAMYWYRQDPGQGLRLIYYSQIVNDFQKGDIAEGYSVSREKKESFPLTVTSAQKNPTAFYLCASSRAGWGESTDTQYFGPGTRLTVL.

This clonotype was counted between two and nine times. The V call is TRBV11-3, the J call TRBJ1-2, with 9 bases lining up with TRBD1. Germline CDR1 is SGHNT and CDR2 is YENEEA. The trim removed 5 bases at V and 8 bases at J, leaving 6 bases unmatched. The CDR3 consists of 13 residues. The CDR3 loop reads CASSHRTGDGYTF. CDR3 DNA sequence: TGTGCCAGCAGCCACCGGACAGGGGACGGCTACACCTTC.

This clonotype was detected ten times or more. One junction end does not reproduce the germline sequence, and a read error may be involved. V and J are TRBV7-6 and TRBJ1-4; 9 bases align to TRBD1. The CDR3 totals 14 residues. From germline, CDR1 is SGHVS and CDR2 FNYEAQ. The CDR3 nucleotides are TGTGCCAGCAGCCCGGGACAGGGTAATGGAAAACTGTTTTTT. It yields the protein CASSPGQGNGKLFF.

This clonotype came up many times. The rearrangement joins TRBV7-2 to TRBJ2-2, with TRBD2 matching over 13 bases. The J segment lost 2 bases and the V segment lost 10 bases, leaving 4 bases of the junction unmatched. Germline V CDR1 and CDR2: SGHTA, FQGNSA. This CDR3 comprises 15 residues. The chain's CDR3 is CATGLAGRNTGELFF. In DNA form, the CDR3 reads TGTGCCACGGGACTAGCGGGGAGAAACACCGGGGAGCTGTTTTTT.

V usage is TRBV7-6 and J usage is TRBJ1-1; tentative D call: TRBD1 (6 bases). V was shortened by 5 bases and J by 3 bases, with 10 bases between the two germline ends. CDR1 and CDR2 from the germline V gene are SGHVS and FNYEAQ. The CDR3 is made up of 13 amino acids. The CDR3 here is CASSIQGYTEAFF. Here the CDR3 DNA reads TGTGCCAGCAGCATACAGGGATACACTGAAGCTTTCTTT.

This clonotype was seen ten or more times. This rearrangement joins TRBV28 to TRBJ1-6; D not resolved. There are 11 residues in the CDR3. V lost 7 bases, J lost 8 bases, and 6 bases lay in between. From germline, CDR1 is MDHEN and CDR2 SYDVKM. The CDR3 DNA is TGTGCCAGCACTGATTATTCACCCCTCCACTTT. This encodes CASTDYSPLHF.

This clonotype showed up just a few times. The gene calls are TRBV4-3 and TRBJ2-2, with D possibly being TRBD2 (6 bases). This CDR3 has 17 residues. The ends were cut back, 0 bases at V and 0 bases at J, with 11 bases in the middle. Germline V lookup: CDR1 LGHNA, CDR2 YSLEER. The CDR3 protein is CASSQDLTSPNTGELFF. As DNA, the CDR3 is TGCGCCAGCAGCCAAGATTTGACTAGTCCGAACACCGGGGAGCTGTTTTTT.

V is TRBV11-2 and J is TRBJ2-7; maybe TRBD1 (6 bases). Germline V CDR1 and CDR2: SGHAT, FQNNGV. CDR3 length equals 15 residues. With 6 bases removed from V and 7 bases from J, the gap between germline ends came to 22 bases. The CDR3 region is CASSLVGQGITEQYF. The CDR3 DNA reads TGTGCCAGCAGTTTGGTGGGCCAGGGGATTACGGAGCAGTACTTC.

This clonotype came up many times. V is TRBV2 and J is TRBJ2-3, with 10 bases aligning to TRBD1. The CDR3 covers 14 residues. Germline assignment: CDR1 SNHLY and CDR2 FYNNEI. J lost 5 bases, V lost 5 bases, and 4 bases had no gene match. DNA for the CDR3: TGTGCCAGCAGTCGACAGGGGGCCGAAGATACGCAGTATTTT. Its translation: CASSRQGAEDTQYF.

This clonotype has a count of ten or more. This sequence joins TRBV12-5 and TRBJ1-1; a weak D match, TRBD1 (6 bases). Trimming left V 3 bases short and J 5 bases short, with 10 bases between. There are 13 residues in the CDR3. The germline gives CDR1 LGHNT, CDR2 FRNRAP. CDR3 amino acids: CASGFEGGTEAFF. The CDR3 DNA reads as TGTGCTAGTGGTTTTGAGGGGGGGACTGAAGCTTTCTTT.